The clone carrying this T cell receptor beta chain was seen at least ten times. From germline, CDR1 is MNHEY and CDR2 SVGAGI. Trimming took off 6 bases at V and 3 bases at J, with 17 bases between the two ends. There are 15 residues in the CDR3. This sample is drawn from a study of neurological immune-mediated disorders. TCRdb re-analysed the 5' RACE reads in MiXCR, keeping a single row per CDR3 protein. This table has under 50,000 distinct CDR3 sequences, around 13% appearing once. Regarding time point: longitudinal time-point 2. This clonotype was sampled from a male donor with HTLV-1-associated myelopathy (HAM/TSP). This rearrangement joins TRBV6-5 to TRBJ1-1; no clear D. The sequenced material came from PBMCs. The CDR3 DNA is TGTGCCAGCAGCTCCTCCGGGCAGGAGGACACTGAAGCTTTCTTT. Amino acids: CASSSSGQEDTEAFF.